This TCR beta chain was recovered during a study of shared T cell receptors in the human thymus. Clones were read by immunoSEQ multiplex PCR, and TCRdb kept only the in-frame ones, dropping some. The table lists hundreds of thousands of clones, 80% to 90% of them singletons. Losses at the gene ends were 5 bases for V and 4 bases for J; bases not matched to a gene: 12. CDR1 is GTSNPN, CDR2 SVGIG, per germline (reference sequence). The CDR3 loop spans 15 amino acids. The data were also submitted as part of a second study, on human thymus T cells.

Sequenced: thymocytes. The clonotype comes from a boy under three years old with a congenital heart defect. The chain is built from TRBV30 and TRBJ1-2; 8 positions match TRBD1. The DNA of the CDR3 is TGTGCCTGGGGACAGGGTTGTAATTGGGGCTATGGCTACACCTTC. Its translation: CAWGQGCNWGYGYTF.